This T cell receptor (beta chain) was sequenced in a study of T-cell reconstitution after alpha-beta-depleted transplantation in children (dated by TCRdb to the mid-2010s). For the study in its entirety: Using TCR repertoire profiling, the study followed T-cell immune reconstitution in a quantitative way in children after TCRalphabeta/CD19-depleted allogeneic hematopoietic cell transplantation.

This clonotype occurred many times. This receptor's antigen is unknown. The record has no base qualities; no much larger clone is one base away. The method was PCR. Sequenced on an Illumina HiSeq 2500. TCR library preparation used molecular barcoding, with unique molecular identifiers applied to normalize quantification of the TCRbeta repertoire. The public reads were quality trimmed at Q25 with fastp and then assembled into clones with MiXCR by TCRdb, keeping productive beta chains. Entries are consolidated by CDR3 protein sequence, retaining the most common genes and DNA. The sample includes 350,000 to 400,000 distinct CDR3 sequences, with around 20% observed a single time. Jointly, the top ten make up over 3.5% of the sample. At the junction V is shortened by 5 bases and J by 0 bases, with 5 bases in between. From the cysteine through the phenylalanine, the CDR3 covers 13 amino acids. Only the CDR3 part of the read is kept: 39 bases, read in frame from the first base. CDR1 and CDR2 are drawn from the germline V gene: SGHTA, FQGNSA.

The starting material was PBMCs from the stem cell graft donor, obtained from the stem cell graft. The rearrangement joined TRBV7-2 to TRBJ2-1; no D gene is confidently identified. The clonotype comes from a human donor who donated a stem cell graft to a child with acute myeloid leukemia. CDR3 sequence: CASSTHSYNEQFF. In nucleotides, the sequence is TGTGCCAGCAGCACCCACTCCTACAATGAGCAGTTCTTC.